This T cell receptor beta chain was obtained from a study of T cell responses to AZD1222 COVID-19 vaccine. Study results and limitations: With two AZD1222 doses given, Spike-specific TCR breadth and depth both rose.

As to this clone: Its antigen is undetermined.

Libraries were prepared by immunoSEQ multiplex PCR; TCRdb keeps only in-frame clonotypes and omits some of them. The sample yields around 150,000 clones, 90% to 95% seen once. This CDR3 contains 13 residues. CDR1 and CDR2 from the germline V gene are MNHEY and SMNVEV (reference sequence). V gave up 5 bases and J gave up 4 bases, with 8 bases separating them. This receptor was identified in an adult who received the AZD1222 COVID-19 vaccine. The chain has TRBV27 and TRBJ1-4; D uncertain. This material consisted of peripheral blood, taken 28 days after the second AZD1222 dose. The CDR3 is CASSHQVNEKLFF. The CDR3 DNA follows: TGTGCCAGCAGTCACCAGGTTAATGAAAAACTGTTTTTT.